What follows are 9 T cell receptor beta chains derived from one specimen sequenced in a study of cytomegalovirus exposure and HLA in healthy donors. PCR was performed using 60 Vbeta and 13 Jbeta primers. Using immunoSEQ multiplex PCR, the repertoire was profiled, and TCRdb retains in-frame clones only, with some absent. This sample has 87,000 or so clones, with 64% found just once. Sequencing was performed on PBMCs. Every receptor here comes from a man aged 60 to 69 in good health and CMV-seronegative.

The chain combines TRBV28 with TRBJ2-5; 7 bases align to TRBD1. The J call may be faulty, since TRBJ2-7 better matches the DNA end. Germline V gene sequence: CDR1 MDHEN, CDR2 SYDVKM. The length of the CDR3 is 15 residues. This chain's CDR3 is CASSWGTATSYEQYF. The CDR3 DNA follows: TGTGCCAGCAGTTGGGGGACAGCGACCTCCTACGAGCAGTACTTC.

This clone has only a few counts. This chain links TRBV5-1 with TRBJ2-7; TRBD1 might be the D (6 bases). From germline, CDR1 is SGHRS and CDR2 YFSETQ. The CDR3 extends over 16 amino acids. Trimming stripped 3 bases from V and 3 bases from J, with 19 bases between. The CDR3 spells CASSSTKTGFRYEQYF. CDR3 coding DNA: TGCGCCAGCAGCTCTACTAAAACAGGGTTTCGCTACGAGCAGTACTTC. The variable domain in full, completed from reference TRBV5-1 and TRBJ2-7, reads KAGVTQTPRYLIKTRGQQVTLSCSPISGHRSVSWYQQTPGQGLQFLFEYFSETQRNKGNFPGRFSGRQFSNSRSEMNVSTLELGDSALYLCASSSTKTGFRYEQYFGPGTRLTVT.

This chain joins TRBV11-2 and TRBJ2-1, with 10 bases matching TRBD2. Germline V gene sequence: CDR1 SGHAT, CDR2 FQNNGV. V gave up 2 bases and J gave up 0 bases; unmatched junction bases: 4. The CDR3 totals 17 residues. CDR3: CASSLPASGSSYNEQFF. Here the CDR3 DNA reads TGTGCCAGCAGCTTACCCGCTAGCGGGAGCTCCTACAATGAGCAGTTCTTC.

This clone showed up just a few times. The rearrangement uses TRBV6-1 and TRBJ2-1; D gene unclear. CDR3 size: 11 residues. The V and J ends lost 6 bases and 7 bases respectively, with 7 bases between them. CDR1 and CDR2 from the germline V gene are MNHNS and SASEGT. The CDR3, as DNA: TGTGCCAGCAGCCTCGTAAATGAGCAGTTCTTC. It is translated as CASSLVNEQFF.

The rearrangement joins TRBV9 to TRBJ1-2; D may be TRBD1 (6 bases). CDR3 size: 13 residues. V was cut by 4 bases and J by 4 bases, with 11 bases left in between. Germline V gene data show CDR1 as SGDLS and CDR2 as YYNGEE. CDR3 residues: CASSPDSLYGYTF. The CDR3 DNA is TGTGCCAGCAGCCCGGACAGCCTCTATGGCTACACCTTC.

The J gene is TRBJ2-2, the V gene TRBV5-5, with 8 positions matching TRBD2. The V segment lost 4 bases and the J segment 6 bases; nucleotides outside the gene matches: 14. The CDR3 consists of 17 residues. Germline V gene lookup returns CDR1 SGHKS and CDR2 YYEKEE (reference sequence). CDR3 sequence (DNA): TGTGCCAGCAGCCCCCAGTGGGCGACGGGAGGGGCCGGGGAGCTGTTTTTT. Its translation is CASSPQWATGGAGELFF.

This chain links TRBV4-1 with TRBJ1-3; unclear D gene. The CDR3 has 13 amino acids. V was cut by 4 bases and J by 4 bases, with 8 bases left in between. The germline gives CDR1 MGHRA, CDR2 YSYEKL. CDR3 DNA sequence: TGCGCCAGCAGCCGCCCCGAGGGAAACACCATATATTTT. Protein sequence: CASSRPEGNTIYF.

The chain employs TRBV9 and TRBJ1-1, with D possibly TRBD1 on 6 matching bases. This CDR3 has 14 amino acids. The germline V gene has CDR1 SGDLS and CDR2 YYNGEE. The ends were cut back, 2 bases at V and 0 bases at J, with 8 bases in the middle. The CDR3: CASSVDRMNTEAFF. The CDR3, as DNA: TGTGCCAGCAGCGTCGACAGGATGAACACTGAAGCTTTCTTT.

The chain employs TRBV7-9 and TRBJ2-2; D is uncertain. The CDR3 spans 14 residues. Per the germline V gene, CDR1 is SEHNR and CDR2 is FQNEAQ (reference sequence). Trimming left V 1 base short and J 6 bases short, with 9 bases between. Here the CDR3 DNA reads TGTGCCAGCAGCTTAGGGCAGGTGTCCGGGGAGCTGTTTTTT. Translating gives CASSLGQVSGELFF. The full variable domain, with the rest looked up from reference TRBV7-9 and TRBJ2-2, is DTGVSQNPRHKITKRGQNVTFRCDPISEHNRLYWYRQTLGQGPEFLTYFQNEAQLEKSRLLSDRFSAERPKGSFSTLEIQRTEQGDSAMYLCASSLGQVSGELFFGEGSRLTVL.